This T cell receptor (beta chain) was obtained from a study of OX40 agonist ivuxolimab in advanced cancers. Study-level background: Participants, approximately 83% male, averaged roughly 60 years of age, ranging from about 20 to 80. Findings of the study overall: Among the lowest peripheral clonal expansion occurred in 0.1-3.0 mg/kg partial responders. Low normalized clonal expansion also occurred in some nonresponding patients. Antigen targets of the expanded peripheral T cells went undetermined.

The V end was cut by 4 bases, the J end by 0 bases, with 13 bases between. Germline V gene sequence: CDR1 SGHTA, CDR2 FQGNSA. This CDR3 region has 15 residues. Notes on this clone: What it binds is unknown.

Only in-frame clones appear in the TCRdb table, and some are missing; sequencing was by immunoSEQ multiplex PCR. The data show roughly 71,000 clones, about 87% seen once. The sample here was CD4+ or CD8+ T cells sorted from blood, taken in a trial of the OX40 agonist ivuxolimab. This TCR was sampled from an adult with an advanced solid tumor such as melanoma, head and neck, liver or kidney cancer. The chain employs TRBV7-2 and TRBJ2-7, with a weak D call TRBD1 (6 bases). As DNA, the CDR3 is TGTGCCAGCAGCTCCCAAACAGGGTACTCCTACGAGCAGTACTTC. This encodes CASSSQTGYSYEQYF.